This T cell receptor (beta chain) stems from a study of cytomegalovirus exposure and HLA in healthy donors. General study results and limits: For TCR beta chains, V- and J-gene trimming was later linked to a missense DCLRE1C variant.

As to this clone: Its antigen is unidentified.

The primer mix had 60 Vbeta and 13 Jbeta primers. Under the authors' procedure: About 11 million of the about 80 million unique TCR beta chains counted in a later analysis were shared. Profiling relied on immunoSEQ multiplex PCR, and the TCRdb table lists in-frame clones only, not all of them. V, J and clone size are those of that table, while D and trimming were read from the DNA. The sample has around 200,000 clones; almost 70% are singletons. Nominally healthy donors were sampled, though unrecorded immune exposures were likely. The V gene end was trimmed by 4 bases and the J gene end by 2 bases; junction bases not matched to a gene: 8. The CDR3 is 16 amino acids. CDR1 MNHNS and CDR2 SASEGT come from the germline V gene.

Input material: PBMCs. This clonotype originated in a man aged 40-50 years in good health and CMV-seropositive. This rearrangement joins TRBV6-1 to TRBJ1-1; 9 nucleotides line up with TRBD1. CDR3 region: CASSGDREVDNTEAFF. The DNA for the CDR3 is TGTGCCAGCAGTGGGGACAGGGAGGTTGATAACACTGAAGCTTTCTTT.